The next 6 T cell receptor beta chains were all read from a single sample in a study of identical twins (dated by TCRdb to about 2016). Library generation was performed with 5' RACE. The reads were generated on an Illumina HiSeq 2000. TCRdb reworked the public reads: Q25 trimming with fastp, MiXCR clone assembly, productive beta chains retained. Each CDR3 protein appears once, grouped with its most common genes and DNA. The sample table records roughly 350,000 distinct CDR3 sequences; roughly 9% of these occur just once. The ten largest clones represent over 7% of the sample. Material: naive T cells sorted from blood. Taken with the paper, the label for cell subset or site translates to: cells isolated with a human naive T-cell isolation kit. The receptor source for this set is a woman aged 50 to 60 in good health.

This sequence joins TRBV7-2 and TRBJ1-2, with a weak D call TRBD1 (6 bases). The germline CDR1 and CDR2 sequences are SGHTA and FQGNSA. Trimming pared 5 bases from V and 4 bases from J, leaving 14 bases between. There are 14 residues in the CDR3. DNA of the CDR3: TGTGCCAGCAGCGAGACCACGACAGGCTATGGCTACACCTTC. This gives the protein CASSETTTGYGYTF. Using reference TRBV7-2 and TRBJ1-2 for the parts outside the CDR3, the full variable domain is GAGVSQSPSNKVTEKGKDVELRCDPISGHTALYWYRQSLGQGLEFLIYFQGNSAPDKSGLPSDRFSAERTGGSVSTLTIQRTQQEDSAVYLCASSETTTGYGYTFGSGTRLTVV.

CDR3 nucleotide sequence: TGTGCCAGCAGTTTAGGGGGCGGGAGGTTCGACACCGGGGAGCTGTTTTTT. Translation gives CASSLGGGRFDTGELFF. The V and J genes are TRBV12-3 or TRBV12-4 and TRBJ2-2; TRBD2 aligns across 8 bases. The J segment lost 3 bases and the V segment lost 1 base, leaving 7 bases of the junction unmatched. The length of the CDR3 is 17 residues.

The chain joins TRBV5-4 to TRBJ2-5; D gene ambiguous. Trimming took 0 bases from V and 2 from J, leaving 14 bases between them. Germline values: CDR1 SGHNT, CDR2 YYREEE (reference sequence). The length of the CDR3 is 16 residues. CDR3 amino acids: CASSLGVSKGQETQYF. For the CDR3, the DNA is TGTGCCAGCAGCTTGGGGGTGTCCAAAGGGCAAGAGACCCAGTACTTC.

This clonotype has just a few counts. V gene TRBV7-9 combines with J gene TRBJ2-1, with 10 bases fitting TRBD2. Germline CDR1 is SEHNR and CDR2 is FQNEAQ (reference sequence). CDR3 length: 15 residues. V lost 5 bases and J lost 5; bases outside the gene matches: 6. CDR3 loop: CASSPTSGSNNEQFF. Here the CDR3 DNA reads TGTGCCAGCAGCCCGACTAGCGGGTCTAACAATGAGCAGTTCTTC.

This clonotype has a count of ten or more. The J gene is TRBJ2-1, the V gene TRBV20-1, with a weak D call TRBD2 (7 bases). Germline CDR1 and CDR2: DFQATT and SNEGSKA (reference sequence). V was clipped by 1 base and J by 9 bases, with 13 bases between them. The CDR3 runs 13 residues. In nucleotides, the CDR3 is TGCAGTGCTAGAGTTGGGGGGGGGCCTGAGCAGTTCTTC. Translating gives CSARVGGGPEQFF.

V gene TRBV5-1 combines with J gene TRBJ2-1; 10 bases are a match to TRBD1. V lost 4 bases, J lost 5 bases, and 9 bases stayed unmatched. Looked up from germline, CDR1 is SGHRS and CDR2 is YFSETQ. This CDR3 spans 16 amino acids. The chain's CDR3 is CASSELDRGLDNEQFF. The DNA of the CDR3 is TGCGCCAGCAGCGAACTTGACAGGGGGCTCGACAATGAGCAGTTCTTC. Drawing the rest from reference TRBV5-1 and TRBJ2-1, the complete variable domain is KAGVTQTPRYLIKTRGQQVTLSCSPISGHRSVSWYQQTPGQGLQFLFEYFSETQRNKGNFPGRFSGRQFSNSRSEMNVSTLELGDSALYLCASSELDRGLDNEQFFGPGTRLTVL.